The 13 T cell receptor beta chains below were found in one sample sequenced in a study of T cell repertoires in MIS-A myocarditis. Sequencing used immunoSEQ multiplex PCR; TCRdb keeps in-frame clones, though not all of them. The sample carries 9,500 to 13,000 clones, around nine tenths recorded once. Sequencing input: thoracic lymph node tissue obtained at autopsy. The receptors here all came from a man between 18 and 29 years old with fulminant myocarditis from multisystem inflammatory syndrome in adults (MIS-A) after COVID-19.

V is TRBV5-1 and J is TRBJ2-7; 8 nucleotides align to TRBD1. V lost 5 bases, J lost 0 bases, and 4 bases stayed unmatched. CDR1 and CDR2 (germline): SGHRS, YFSETQ. This CDR3 comprises 14 residues. CDR3 sequence: CASSGQGSSYEQYF. The CDR3 DNA follows: TGCGCCAGCAGTGGACAGGGAAGCTCCTACGAGCAGTACTTC.

The J gene is TRBJ1-4, the V gene TRBV2; D might be TRBD1 (5 bases). The V end was cut by 8 bases, the J end by 8 bases, with 12 bases between. The CDR3 spans 12 residues. Germline V gene sequence: CDR1 SNHLY, CDR2 FYNNEI. DNA of the CDR3: TGTGCCAGCCGGCCAGGGCCCGAAAAACTGTTTTTT. Translating gives CASRPGPEKLFF.

This clone appeared once. CDR3 bases: TGTGCCAGCAGCCTGGGACAGGGGAGGGCGAACACTGAAGCTTTCTTT. This sequence encodes CASSLGQGRANTEAFF. The chain joins TRBV13 to TRBJ1-1; 10 bases map to TRBD1. The CDR3 covers 16 residues. Germline V lookup: CDR1 PRHDT, CDR2 FYEKMQ (reference sequence). Trimming removed 5 bases from V and 1 base from J; junction bases left unmatched: 7. Variable domain in full (rest from reference TRBV13 and TRBJ1-1): AAGVIQSPRHLIKEKRETATLKCYPIPRHDTVYWYQQGPGQDPQFLISFYEKMQSDKGSIPDRFSAQQFSDYHSELNMSSLELGDSALYFCASSLGQGRANTEAFFGQGTRLTVV.

The rearrangement links TRBV9 to TRBJ2-1, with 10 bases identical to TRBD2. With 4 bases clipped from V and 0 bases from J, the junction kept 4 bases outside the gene matches. In germline, CDR1 is SGDLS, CDR2 YYNGEE. This CDR3 has 16 amino acids. CDR3 DNA sequence: TGTGCCAGCAGCTATAGCGGGGGGAGCTCCTACAATGAGCAGTTCTTC. Encoded protein: CASSYSGGSSYNEQFF.

J is TRBJ2-7 and V is TRBV10-3; TRBD2 aligns across 8 bases. Germline V gives CDR1 ENHRY, CDR2 SYGVKD. The CDR3 runs 13 residues. The trim removed 5 bases at V and 5 bases at J, leaving 5 bases unmatched. CDR3 sequence reads: CAISPSGRNEQYF. The CDR3 bases are TGTGCCATCAGTCCTAGCGGGCGGAACGAGCAGTACTTC.

This clone was seen just once. The CDR3 loop is CASSSGLAGRNEQFF. DNA for the CDR3: TGTGCCAGCAGTTCTGGACTAGCGGGGCGCAATGAGCAGTTCTTC. V and J are TRBV28 and TRBJ2-1, with TRBD2 matching over 12 bases. Germline V gives CDR1 MDHEN, CDR2 SYDVKM. Trimming cost V 4 bases and J 6 bases; bases outside gene matches: 4. The CDR3 loop spans 15 amino acids.

The chain combines TRBV19 with TRBJ2-3; D is perhaps TRBD1 (6 bases). The CDR3 has 15 amino acids. CDR1 and CDR2 from the germline V gene are LNHDA and SQIVND (reference sequence). The V gene lost 7 bases and the J gene lost 2 bases, with 16 bases spanning the gap. In DNA, the CDR3 is TGTGCCAGTAAGGGGGACGGGATACTCACAGATACGCAGTATTTT. Protein: CASKGDGILTDTQYF.

The chain uses TRBV6-6 and TRBJ2-1; 8 bases align to TRBD2. The V gene end was trimmed by 7 bases and the J gene end by 4 bases; junction bases not matched to a gene: 9. This CDR3 comprises 15 residues. Germline-derived CDR1 and CDR2 are MNHNY and SVGAGI (reference sequence). CDR3 nucleotides: TGTGCCAGCATCCACACTAGCGGCACTTACAATGAGCAGTTCTTC. Translating it yields CASIHTSGTYNEQFF.

This clone was seen once. J is TRBJ2-4 and V is TRBV3-1 (or the pseudogene TRBV3-2); D possibly corresponds to TRBD2 (6 bases). Deletions cut 3 bases from V and 0 bases from J, with 12 bases between. Germline CDR1 and CDR2: LGHDT and YNNKEL (reference sequence). This CDR3 comprises 16 residues. The CDR3 region has the DNA TGTGCCAGCAGCCAGGCTGGGGGGACAGCCAAAAACATTCAGTACTTC. It yields the protein CASSQAGGTAKNIQYF.

This rearrangement joins TRBV10-2 to TRBJ2-6; either TRBD1 or TRBD2 may fit D (5 bases each). Germline assignment: CDR1 WSHSY and CDR2 SAAADI. This CDR3 comprises 17 residues. V dropped 3 bases and J dropped 0 bases, with 12 bases sitting between them. The CDR3 spells CASSEQDSFSGANVLTF. The CDR3 DNA is TGCGCCAGCAGTGAACAGGACTCATTCTCTGGGGCCAACGTCCTGACTTTC.

The chain links TRBV29-1 to TRBJ2-1; D possibly corresponds to TRBD2 (5 bases). V lost 3 bases, J lost 10 bases, and 16 bases lay in between. Germline V CDR1 and CDR2: SQVTM, ANQGSEA. The CDR3 loop spans 13 amino acids. CDR3 in amino acids: CSVDPSTGYEQFF. The CDR3 coding sequence is TGCAGCGTTGATCCCTCTACGGGATACGAGCAGTTCTTC.

The genes are TRBV12-5 and TRBJ2-2; either TRBD1 or TRBD2 may fit D (6 bases each). V was trimmed by 5 bases and J by 4 bases, leaving 26 bases between them. CDR1 LGHNT and CDR2 FRNRAP come from the germline V gene. CDR3 length: 19 residues. The CDR3 sequence is CASGLKRDGGEILTGELFF. DNA of the CDR3: TGTGCTAGTGGTCTTAAAAGGGACGGGGGCGAAATTCTCACCGGGGAGCTGTTTTTT.

The rearrangement uses TRBV29-1 and TRBJ2-3; the D gene could be TRBD1 or TRBD2 (6 bases each). CDR1 is SQVTM and CDR2 is ANQGSEA in the germline V gene. Trimming shortened V by 4 bases and J by 6 bases, and 20 bases separated the two germline ends. The CDR3 covers 15 residues. CDR3 protein: CSVGQPGGTGDTQYF. DNA of the CDR3: TGCAGCGTTGGCCAGCCCGGGGGCACCGGGGATACGCAGTATTTT.